This TCR beta chain emerged from a study of cytomegalovirus exposure and HLA in healthy donors. Study-wide findings and caveats: There was a cluster of highly shared sequence variants that was likely a sequencing artifact. A few V segments could not be told apart, such as TRBV6-2 and TRBV6-3, and were left out. Data from an earlier analysis indicated that most TCR beta V segments were productive either about 87% or about 30% of the time. Accurate prediction of most subjects' HLA-A and HLA-B alleles from TCR beta sequences was reported.

This CDR3 has 16 residues. Germline V gene lookup returns CDR1 SEHNR and CDR2 FQNEAQ (reference sequence). The V and J ends lost 5 bases and 0 bases, in that order; junction bases with no gene match: 4. A multiplex PCR was run with 60 Vbeta primers and 13 Jbeta primers. TCRdb keeps only in-frame clones here, not all; method: immunoSEQ multiplex PCR. The sample holds about 160,000 clones, approximately 79% seen once. As to this clone: Its antigen is still unknown.

The receptor comes from a man aged 40-50 years in good health and CMV-seronegative. The chain joins TRBV7-9 to TRBJ2-3; 11 bases agree with TRBD2. Input material: PBMCs. CDR3 in DNA: TGTGCCAGCAGCATTGGGACTAGCGGAAGCACAGATACGCAGTATTTT. This gives the protein CASSIGTSGSTDTQYF.